The 9 T cell receptor beta chains given below trace back to one sample, sequenced in a study of blood T cell repertoires in COVID-19. The data were produced by immunoSEQ multiplex PCR, yet TCRdb's version contains in-frame clones alone and is incomplete. The sample lists under 200,000 clones, around four fifths seen once, with approximately 14% in the top ten. Sample: peripheral blood. The receptor set was obtained from a woman between 65 and 79 years old with COVID-19, enrolled during active disease.

The rearrangement uses TRBV12-3 or TRBV12-4 and TRBJ1-2; the D is unclear. Between the trimmed V and J ends, which lost 3 bases and 6 bases, there was a span of 2 bases. The CDR3 has 10 amino acids. This chain's CDR3 is CASSFDGYTF. The DNA of the CDR3 is TGTGCCAGCAGTTTCGATGGCTACACCTTC.

This clone was detected once. The DNA for the CDR3 is TGTGCCAGCAGCAATGAGGTCCTCGAGCAGTACTTC. Protein sequence: CASSNEVLEQYF. The chain couples TRBV28 to TRBJ2-7; D is ambiguous. CDR1 and CDR2 from the germline V gene are MDHEN and SYDVKM. CDR3 size: 12 residues. Between the trimmed V and J ends, which lost 6 bases and 6 bases, there was a span of 12 bases.

The chain uses TRBV30 and TRBJ2-5, with a tentative D call TRBD1 (5 bases). The V and J ends lost 5 bases and 3 bases respectively, with 13 bases between them. Germline-derived CDR1 and CDR2 are GTSNPN and SVGIG (reference sequence). CDR3 size: 13 residues. The CDR3 bases are TGTGCCTGGGAACTGGACACGAAAGAGACCCAGTACTTC. This translates into CAWELDTKETQYF.

This clone was counted once. The V gene is TRBV7-3, the J gene TRBJ2-1; 11 bases align to TRBD2. The germline V gene encodes CDR1 SGHTA and CDR2 FQGTGA. V dropped 5 bases and J dropped 5; count of bases not matched to a gene: 5. CDR3 length: 15 amino acids. CDR3 nucleotides: TGTGCCAGCAGCACACCGACTAGCGGGAACAATGAGCAGTTCTTC. Protein: CASSTPTSGNNEQFF.

V is TRBV10-3 and J is TRBJ1-4; maybe TRBD1 (5 bases). V was shortened by 8 bases and J by 0 bases, with 7 bases between the two germline ends. The V gene's germline CDR1 is ENHRY and CDR2 SYGVKD. This CDR3 spans 13 amino acids. The CDR3 is CAIGAATNEKLFF. In DNA form, the CDR3 reads TGTGCCATCGGGGCTGCAACTAATGAAAAACTGTTTTTT.

The rearrangement links TRBV19 to TRBJ1-1; tentative D call: TRBD1 (5 bases). CDR3 length: 14 amino acids. Germline loops: CDR1 LNHDA, CDR2 SQIVND (reference sequence). Trimming shortened V by 10 bases and J by 3 bases, and 18 bases separated the two germline ends. CDR3 protein: CATSRTFTDTEAFF. CDR3 bases: TGTGCCACATCTCGGACATTCACCGACACTGAAGCTTTCTTT.

The rearrangement links TRBV9 to TRBJ2-1; a possible D gene is TRBD1 (5 bases). There are 14 residues in the CDR3. The germline V gene encodes CDR1 SGDLS and CDR2 YYNGEE. Trimming left V 3 bases short and J 9 bases short, with 16 bases between. Written as DNA, the CDR3 is TGTGCCAGCAGCGCCCCGCAGGGAATAGGTGAGCAGTTCTTC. The encoded protein is CASSAPQGIGEQFF.

This rearrangement joins TRBV7-2 to TRBJ2-1, with 10 nucleotides matching TRBD1. Per germline, CDR1 SGHTA and CDR2 FQGNSA. This CDR3 is 14 amino acids long. V lost 5 bases and J lost 9; bases outside the gene matches: 7. This CDR3 is CASSQPGQGIEQFF. CDR3 bases: TGTGCCAGCAGCCAGCCGGGACAGGGGATTGAGCAGTTCTTC.

This chain uses TRBV11-3 with TRBJ2-5; weak D call: TRBD1 (5 bases). CDR1 and CDR2 from the germline V gene are SGHNT and YENEEA. The V end lost 0 bases, the J end lost 4 bases, and 6 bases lay between the germline ends. The CDR3 contains 13 residues. For the CDR3, the DNA is TGTGCCAGCAGCTTAGACCAGGGAGAGACCCAGTACTTC. Translation gives CASSLDQGETQYF.